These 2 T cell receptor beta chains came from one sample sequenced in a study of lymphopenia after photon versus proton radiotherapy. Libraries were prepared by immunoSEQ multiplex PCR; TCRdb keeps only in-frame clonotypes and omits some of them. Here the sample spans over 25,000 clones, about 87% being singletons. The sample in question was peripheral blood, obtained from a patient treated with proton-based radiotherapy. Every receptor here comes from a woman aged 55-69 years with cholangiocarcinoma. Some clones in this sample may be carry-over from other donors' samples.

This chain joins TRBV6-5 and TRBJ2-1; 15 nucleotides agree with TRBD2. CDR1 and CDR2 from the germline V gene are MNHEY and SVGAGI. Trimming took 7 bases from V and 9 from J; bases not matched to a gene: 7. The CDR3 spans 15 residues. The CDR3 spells CASTRTSGRATEQFF. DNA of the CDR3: TGTGCCAGCACCCGGACTAGCGGGAGGGCCACTGAGCAGTTCTTC.

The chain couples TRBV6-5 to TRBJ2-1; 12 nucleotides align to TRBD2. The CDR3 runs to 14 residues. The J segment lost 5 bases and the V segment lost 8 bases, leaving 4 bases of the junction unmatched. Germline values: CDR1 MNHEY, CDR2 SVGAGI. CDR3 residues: CASLGLAGNNEQFF. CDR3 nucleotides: TGTGCCAGCCTCGGACTAGCGGGGAACAATGAGCAGTTCTTC.